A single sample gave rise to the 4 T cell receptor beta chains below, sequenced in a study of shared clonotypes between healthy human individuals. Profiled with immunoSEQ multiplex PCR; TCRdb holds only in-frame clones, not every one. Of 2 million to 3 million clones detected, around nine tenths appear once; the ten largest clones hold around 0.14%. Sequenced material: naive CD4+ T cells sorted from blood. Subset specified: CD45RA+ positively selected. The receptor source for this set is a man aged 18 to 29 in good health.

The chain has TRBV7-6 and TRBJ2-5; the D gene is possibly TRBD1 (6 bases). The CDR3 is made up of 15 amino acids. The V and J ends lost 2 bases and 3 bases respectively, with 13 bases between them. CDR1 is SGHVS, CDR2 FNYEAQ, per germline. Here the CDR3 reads CASSLTAGAKETQYF. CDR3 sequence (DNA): TGTGCCAGCAGCTTAACTGCAGGGGCTAAAGAGACCCAGTACTTC.

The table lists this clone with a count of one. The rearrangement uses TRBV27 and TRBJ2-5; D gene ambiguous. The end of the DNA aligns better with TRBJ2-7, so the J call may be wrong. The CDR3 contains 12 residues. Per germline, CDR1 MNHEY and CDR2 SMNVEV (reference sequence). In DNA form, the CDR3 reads TGTGCCAGCAGTTTTGCCGGATCCGAGCAGTACTTC. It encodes CASSFAGSEQYF.

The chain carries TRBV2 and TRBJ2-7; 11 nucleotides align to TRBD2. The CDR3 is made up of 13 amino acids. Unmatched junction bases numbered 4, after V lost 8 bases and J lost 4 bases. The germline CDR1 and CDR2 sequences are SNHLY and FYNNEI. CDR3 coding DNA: TGTGCCAGCGAGGCTAGCGGGAGGTACGAGCAGTACTTC. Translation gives CASEASGRYEQYF.

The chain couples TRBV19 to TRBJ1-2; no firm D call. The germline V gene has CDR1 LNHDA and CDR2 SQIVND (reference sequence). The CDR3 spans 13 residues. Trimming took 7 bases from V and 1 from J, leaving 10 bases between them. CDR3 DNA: TGTGCCAGTAAGTTTAGCAGTAACTATGGCTACACCTTC. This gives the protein CASKFSSNYGYTF.